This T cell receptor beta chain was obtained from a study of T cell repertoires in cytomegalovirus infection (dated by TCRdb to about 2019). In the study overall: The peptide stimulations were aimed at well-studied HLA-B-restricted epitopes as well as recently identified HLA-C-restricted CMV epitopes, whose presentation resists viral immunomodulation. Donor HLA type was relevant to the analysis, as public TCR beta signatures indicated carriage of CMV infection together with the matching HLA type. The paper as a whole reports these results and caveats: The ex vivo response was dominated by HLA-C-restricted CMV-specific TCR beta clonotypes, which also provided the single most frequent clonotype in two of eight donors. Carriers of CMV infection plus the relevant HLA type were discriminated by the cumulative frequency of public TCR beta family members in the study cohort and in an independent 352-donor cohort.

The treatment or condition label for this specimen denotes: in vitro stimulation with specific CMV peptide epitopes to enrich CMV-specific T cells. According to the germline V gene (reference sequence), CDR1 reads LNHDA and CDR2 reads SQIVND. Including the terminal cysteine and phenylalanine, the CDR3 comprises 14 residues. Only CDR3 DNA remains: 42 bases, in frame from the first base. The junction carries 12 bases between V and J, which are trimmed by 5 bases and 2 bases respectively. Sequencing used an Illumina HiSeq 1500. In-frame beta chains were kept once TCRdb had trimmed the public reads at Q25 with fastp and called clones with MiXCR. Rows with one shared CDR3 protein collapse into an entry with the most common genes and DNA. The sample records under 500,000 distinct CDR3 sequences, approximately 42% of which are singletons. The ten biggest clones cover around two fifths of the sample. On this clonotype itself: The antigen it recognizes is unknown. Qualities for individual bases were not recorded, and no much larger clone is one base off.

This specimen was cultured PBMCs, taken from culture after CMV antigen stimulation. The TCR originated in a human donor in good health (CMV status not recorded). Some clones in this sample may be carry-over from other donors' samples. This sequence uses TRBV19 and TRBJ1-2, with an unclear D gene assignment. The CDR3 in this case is CASSDLRPNYGYTF. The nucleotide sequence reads TGTGCCAGTAGTGATTTGAGACCAAACTATGGCTACACCTTC.